Listed below are T cell receptor beta chains from one sample, sequenced in a study of T cells in Graves' hyperthyroidism and ophthalmopathy. TCRdb fed the multiplex PCR reads into MiXCR, producing one record per CDR3 protein. The table has approximately 600,000 distinct CDR3 sequences, about 14% seen once; the top ten hold almost 6%. The sequencing sample was made of blood. These receptors came from a woman aged 25 to 45 with Graves' hyperthyroidism that later progressed to Graves' ophthalmopathy. Each CDR3 is given with its conserved first and last residue. D genes are given only for firm matches. Not all rows give a size; the values are once, few, many and, for expanded clones, a class.

CDR3 protein: CASSTGGHEQFF
D gene: TRBD2
J gene: TRBJ2-1
clone size: NA
V gene: TRBV19

CDR3 protein: CSVEWQGPHEQYF
D gene: NA
J gene: TRBJ2-7
clone size: few
V gene: TRBV29-1

CDR3 protein: CASSWAPQETQYF
D gene: NA
J gene: TRBJ2-5
clone size: many
V gene: TRBV12-3/TRBV12-4

CDR3 protein: CASSTIRGTGANVLTF
D gene: NA
J gene: TRBJ2-6
clone size: NA
V gene: TRBV9

CDR3 protein: CASSEWDRTSYNEQFF
D gene: TRBD1
J gene: TRBJ2-1
clone size: few
V gene: TRBV25-1

CDR3 protein: CASTWDRKLYGYTF
D gene: TRBD1
J gene: TRBJ1-2
clone size: NA
V gene: TRBV28

CDR3 protein: CASSAAGQGNGANVLTF
D gene: TRBD1
J gene: TRBJ2-6
clone size: NA
V gene: TRBV19

CDR3 protein: CASSFPGQGGDEQFF
D gene: TRBD1
J gene: TRBJ2-1
clone size: NA
V gene: TRBV9

CDR3 protein: CASKKETSVREQYF
D gene: TRBD2
J gene: TRBJ2-7
clone size: many
V gene: TRBV7-2

CDR3 protein: CASSPTLQAGRTEQFF
D gene: TRBD2
J gene: TRBJ2-1
clone size: few
V gene: TRBV25-1

CDR3 protein: CASSKRGDRGLSSYNEQFF
D gene: TRBD1
J gene: TRBJ2-1
clone size: NA
V gene: TRBV19

CDR3 protein: CASSPTSGMSSYEQYF
D gene: TRBD2
J gene: TRBJ2-7
clone size: NA
V gene: TRBV28

CDR3 protein: CATRIGGHNSNQPQHF
D gene: NA
J gene: TRBJ1-5
clone size: many
V gene: TRBV10-3

CDR3 protein: CASRILARDFSFGEQFF
D gene: NA
J gene: TRBJ2-1
clone size: few
V gene: TRBV6-1

CDR3 protein: CASNHAYQANTEAFF
D gene: NA
J gene: TRBJ1-1
clone size: many
V gene: TRBV27

CDR3 protein: CASSENRGEQFF
D gene: TRBD1
J gene: TRBJ2-1
clone size: many
V gene: TRBV2

CDR3 protein: CASSLDRANYGYTF
D gene: NA
J gene: TRBJ1-2
clone size: many
V gene: TRBV5-1

CDR3 protein: CASNPSGSRADTQYF
D gene: TRBD2
J gene: TRBJ2-3
clone size: many
V gene: TRBV28

CDR3 protein: CASKTGPPVSTDTQYF
D gene: NA
J gene: TRBJ2-3
clone size: many
V gene: TRBV12-3/TRBV12-4

CDR3 protein: CASTRGSGSADTQYF
D gene: TRBD2
J gene: TRBJ2-3
clone size: many
V gene: TRBV11-3

CDR3 protein: CATSSGGSRNTEAFF
D gene: NA
J gene: TRBJ1-1
clone size: many
V gene: TRBV24-1

CDR3 protein: CASSSLLETYEQYF
D gene: NA
J gene: TRBJ2-7
clone size: few
V gene: TRBV27

CDR3 protein: CASGGDQPQHF
D gene: NA
J gene: TRBJ1-5
clone size: many
V gene: TRBV7-9

CDR3 protein: CASTKTATEQYF
D gene: NA
J gene: TRBJ2-7
clone size: few
V gene: TRBV2

CDR3 protein: CASSQVERGQFF
D gene: NA
J gene: TRBJ2-1
clone size: many
V gene: TRBV3-1

CDR3 protein: CASSFGGSPLHF
D gene: NA
J gene: TRBJ1-6
clone size: many
V gene: TRBV12-3/TRBV12-4

CDR3 protein: CASSVGPGQTRNQPQHF
D gene: TRBD1
J gene: TRBJ1-5
clone size: many
V gene: TRBV28

CDR3 protein: CASVTGTPSNQPQHF
D gene: NA
J gene: TRBJ1-5
clone size: NA
V gene: TRBV6-1

CDR3 protein: CSARKSSGRIRGEQFF
D gene: TRBD2
J gene: TRBJ2-1
clone size: many
V gene: TRBV20-1

CDR3 protein: CASSSTGTGPYNEQFF
D gene: TRBD1
J gene: TRBJ2-1
clone size: many
V gene: TRBV28

CDR3 protein: CASSSGQTNGYTF
D gene: NA
J gene: TRBJ1-2
clone size: many
V gene: TRBV18

CDR3 protein: CASSTPPRGQGASTDTQYF
D gene: TRBD1
J gene: TRBJ2-3
clone size: few
V gene: TRBV19

CDR3 protein: CASRRQGQEKLFF
D gene: TRBD1
J gene: TRBJ1-4
clone size: NA
V gene: TRBV6-5

CDR3 protein: CASSDLRGSNEQYF
D gene: NA
J gene: TRBJ2-7
clone size: many
V gene: TRBV2

CDR3 protein: CASSSSDRDYGYTF
D gene: TRBD1
J gene: TRBJ1-2
clone size: many
V gene: TRBV12-3/TRBV12-4

CDR3 protein: CASSLTSGSINEQFF
D gene: TRBD2
J gene: TRBJ2-1
clone size: many
V gene: TRBV5-1

CDR3 protein: CASSSQGETEAFF
D gene: TRBD1
J gene: TRBJ1-1
clone size: many
V gene: TRBV2

CDR3 protein: CASSPPGSGSPDTQYF
D gene: TRBD2
J gene: TRBJ2-3
clone size: many
V gene: TRBV18

CDR3 protein: CASSFRGPTNEKLFF
D gene: NA
J gene: TRBJ1-4
clone size: NA
V gene: TRBV28